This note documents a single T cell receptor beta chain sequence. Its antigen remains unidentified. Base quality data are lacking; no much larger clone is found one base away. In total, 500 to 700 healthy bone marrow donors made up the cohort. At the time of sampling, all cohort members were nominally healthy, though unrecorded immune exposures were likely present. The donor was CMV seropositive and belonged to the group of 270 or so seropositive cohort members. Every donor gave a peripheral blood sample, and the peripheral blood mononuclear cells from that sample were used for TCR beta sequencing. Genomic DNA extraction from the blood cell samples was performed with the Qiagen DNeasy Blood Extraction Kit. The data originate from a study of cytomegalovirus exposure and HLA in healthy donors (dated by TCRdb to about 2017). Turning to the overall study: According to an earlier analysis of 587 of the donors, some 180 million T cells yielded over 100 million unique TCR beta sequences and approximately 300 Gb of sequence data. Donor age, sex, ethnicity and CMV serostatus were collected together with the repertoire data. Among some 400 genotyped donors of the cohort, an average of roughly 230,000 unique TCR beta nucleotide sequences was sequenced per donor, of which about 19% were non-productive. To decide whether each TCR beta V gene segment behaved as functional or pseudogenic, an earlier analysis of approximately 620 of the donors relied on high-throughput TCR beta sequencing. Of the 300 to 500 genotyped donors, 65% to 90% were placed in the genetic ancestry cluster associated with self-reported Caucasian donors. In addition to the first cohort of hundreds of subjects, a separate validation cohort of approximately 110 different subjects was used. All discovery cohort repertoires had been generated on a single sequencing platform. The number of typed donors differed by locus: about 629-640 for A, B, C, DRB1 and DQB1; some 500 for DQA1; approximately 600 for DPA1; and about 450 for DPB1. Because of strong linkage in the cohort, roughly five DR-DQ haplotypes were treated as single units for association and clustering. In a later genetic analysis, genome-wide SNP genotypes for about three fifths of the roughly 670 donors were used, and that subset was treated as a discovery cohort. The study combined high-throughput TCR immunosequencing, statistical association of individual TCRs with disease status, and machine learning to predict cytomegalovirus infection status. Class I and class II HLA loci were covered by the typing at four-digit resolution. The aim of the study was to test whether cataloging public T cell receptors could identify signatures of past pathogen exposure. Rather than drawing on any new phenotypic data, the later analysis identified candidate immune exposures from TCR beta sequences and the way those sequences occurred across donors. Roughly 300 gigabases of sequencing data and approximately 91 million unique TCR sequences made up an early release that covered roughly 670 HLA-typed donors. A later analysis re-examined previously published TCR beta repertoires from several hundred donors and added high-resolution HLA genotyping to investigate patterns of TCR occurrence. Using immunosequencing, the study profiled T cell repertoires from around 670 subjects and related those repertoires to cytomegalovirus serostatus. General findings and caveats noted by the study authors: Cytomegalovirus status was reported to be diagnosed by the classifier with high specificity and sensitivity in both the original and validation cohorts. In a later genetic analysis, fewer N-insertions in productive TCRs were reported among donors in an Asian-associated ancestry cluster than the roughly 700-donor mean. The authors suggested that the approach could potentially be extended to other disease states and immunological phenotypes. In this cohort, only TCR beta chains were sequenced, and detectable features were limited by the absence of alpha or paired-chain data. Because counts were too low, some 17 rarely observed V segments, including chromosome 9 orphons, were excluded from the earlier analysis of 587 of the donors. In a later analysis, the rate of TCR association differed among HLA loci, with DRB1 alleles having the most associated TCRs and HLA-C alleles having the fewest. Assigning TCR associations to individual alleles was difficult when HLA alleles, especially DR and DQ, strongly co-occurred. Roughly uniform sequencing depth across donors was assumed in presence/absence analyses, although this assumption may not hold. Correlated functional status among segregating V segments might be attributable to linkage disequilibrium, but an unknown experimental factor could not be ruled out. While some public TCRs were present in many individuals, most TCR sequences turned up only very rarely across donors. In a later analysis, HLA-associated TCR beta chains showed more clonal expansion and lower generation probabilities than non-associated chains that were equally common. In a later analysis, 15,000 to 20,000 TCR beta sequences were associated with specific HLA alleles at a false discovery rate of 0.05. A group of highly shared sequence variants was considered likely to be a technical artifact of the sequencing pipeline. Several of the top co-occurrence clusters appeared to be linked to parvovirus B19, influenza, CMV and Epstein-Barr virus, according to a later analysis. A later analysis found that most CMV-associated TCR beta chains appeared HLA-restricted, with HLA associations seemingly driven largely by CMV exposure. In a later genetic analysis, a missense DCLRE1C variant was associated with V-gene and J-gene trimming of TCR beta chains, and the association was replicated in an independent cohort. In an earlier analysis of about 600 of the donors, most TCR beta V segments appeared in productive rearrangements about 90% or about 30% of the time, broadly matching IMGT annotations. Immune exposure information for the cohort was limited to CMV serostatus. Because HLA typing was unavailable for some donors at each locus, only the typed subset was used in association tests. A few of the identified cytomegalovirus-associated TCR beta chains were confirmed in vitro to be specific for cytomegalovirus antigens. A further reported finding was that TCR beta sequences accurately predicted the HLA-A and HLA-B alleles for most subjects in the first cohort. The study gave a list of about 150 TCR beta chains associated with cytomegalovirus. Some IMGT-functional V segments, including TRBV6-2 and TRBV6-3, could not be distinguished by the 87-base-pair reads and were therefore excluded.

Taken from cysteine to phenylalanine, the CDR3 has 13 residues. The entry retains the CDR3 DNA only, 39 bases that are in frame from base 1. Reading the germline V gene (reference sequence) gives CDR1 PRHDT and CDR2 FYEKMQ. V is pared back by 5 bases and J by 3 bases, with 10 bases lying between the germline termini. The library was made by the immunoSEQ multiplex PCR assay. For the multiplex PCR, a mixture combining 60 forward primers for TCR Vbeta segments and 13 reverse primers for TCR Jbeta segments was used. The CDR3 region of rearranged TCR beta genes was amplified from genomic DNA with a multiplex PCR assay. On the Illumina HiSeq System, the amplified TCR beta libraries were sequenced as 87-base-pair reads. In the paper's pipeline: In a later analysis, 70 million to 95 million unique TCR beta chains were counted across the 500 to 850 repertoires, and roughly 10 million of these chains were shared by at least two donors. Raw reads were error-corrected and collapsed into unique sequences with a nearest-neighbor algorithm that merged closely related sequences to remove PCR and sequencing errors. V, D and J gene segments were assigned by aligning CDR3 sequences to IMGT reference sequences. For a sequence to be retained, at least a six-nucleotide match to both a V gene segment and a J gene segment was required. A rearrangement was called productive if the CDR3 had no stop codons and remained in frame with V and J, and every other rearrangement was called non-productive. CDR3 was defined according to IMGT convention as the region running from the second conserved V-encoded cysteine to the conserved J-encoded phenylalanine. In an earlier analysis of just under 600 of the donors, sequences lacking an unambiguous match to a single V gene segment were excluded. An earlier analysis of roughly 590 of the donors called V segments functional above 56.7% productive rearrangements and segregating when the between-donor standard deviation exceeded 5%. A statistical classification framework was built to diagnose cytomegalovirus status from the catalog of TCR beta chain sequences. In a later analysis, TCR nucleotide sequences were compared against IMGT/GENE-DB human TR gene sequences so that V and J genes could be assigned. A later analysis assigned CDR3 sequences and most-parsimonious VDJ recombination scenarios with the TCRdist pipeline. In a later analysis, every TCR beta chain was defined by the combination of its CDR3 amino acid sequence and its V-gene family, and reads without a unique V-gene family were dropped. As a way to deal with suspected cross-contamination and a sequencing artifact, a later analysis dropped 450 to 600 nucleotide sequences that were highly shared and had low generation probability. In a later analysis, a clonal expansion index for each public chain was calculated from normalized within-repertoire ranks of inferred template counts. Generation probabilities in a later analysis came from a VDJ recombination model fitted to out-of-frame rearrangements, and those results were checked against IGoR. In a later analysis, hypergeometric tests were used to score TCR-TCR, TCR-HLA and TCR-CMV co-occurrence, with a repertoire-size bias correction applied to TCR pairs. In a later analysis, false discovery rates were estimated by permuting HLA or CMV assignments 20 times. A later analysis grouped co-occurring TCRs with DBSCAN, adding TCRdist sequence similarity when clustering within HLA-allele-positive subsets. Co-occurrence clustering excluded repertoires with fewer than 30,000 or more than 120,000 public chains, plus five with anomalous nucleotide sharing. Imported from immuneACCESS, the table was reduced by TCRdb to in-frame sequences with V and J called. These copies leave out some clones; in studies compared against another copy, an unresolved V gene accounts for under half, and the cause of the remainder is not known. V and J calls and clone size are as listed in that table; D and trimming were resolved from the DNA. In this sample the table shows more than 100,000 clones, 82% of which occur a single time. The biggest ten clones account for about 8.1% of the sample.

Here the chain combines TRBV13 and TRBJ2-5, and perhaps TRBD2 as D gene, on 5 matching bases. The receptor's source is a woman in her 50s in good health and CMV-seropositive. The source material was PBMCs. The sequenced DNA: TGTGCCAGCAGCCCGGGATCAAAAGAGACCCAGTACTTC. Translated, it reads CASSPGSKETQYF.